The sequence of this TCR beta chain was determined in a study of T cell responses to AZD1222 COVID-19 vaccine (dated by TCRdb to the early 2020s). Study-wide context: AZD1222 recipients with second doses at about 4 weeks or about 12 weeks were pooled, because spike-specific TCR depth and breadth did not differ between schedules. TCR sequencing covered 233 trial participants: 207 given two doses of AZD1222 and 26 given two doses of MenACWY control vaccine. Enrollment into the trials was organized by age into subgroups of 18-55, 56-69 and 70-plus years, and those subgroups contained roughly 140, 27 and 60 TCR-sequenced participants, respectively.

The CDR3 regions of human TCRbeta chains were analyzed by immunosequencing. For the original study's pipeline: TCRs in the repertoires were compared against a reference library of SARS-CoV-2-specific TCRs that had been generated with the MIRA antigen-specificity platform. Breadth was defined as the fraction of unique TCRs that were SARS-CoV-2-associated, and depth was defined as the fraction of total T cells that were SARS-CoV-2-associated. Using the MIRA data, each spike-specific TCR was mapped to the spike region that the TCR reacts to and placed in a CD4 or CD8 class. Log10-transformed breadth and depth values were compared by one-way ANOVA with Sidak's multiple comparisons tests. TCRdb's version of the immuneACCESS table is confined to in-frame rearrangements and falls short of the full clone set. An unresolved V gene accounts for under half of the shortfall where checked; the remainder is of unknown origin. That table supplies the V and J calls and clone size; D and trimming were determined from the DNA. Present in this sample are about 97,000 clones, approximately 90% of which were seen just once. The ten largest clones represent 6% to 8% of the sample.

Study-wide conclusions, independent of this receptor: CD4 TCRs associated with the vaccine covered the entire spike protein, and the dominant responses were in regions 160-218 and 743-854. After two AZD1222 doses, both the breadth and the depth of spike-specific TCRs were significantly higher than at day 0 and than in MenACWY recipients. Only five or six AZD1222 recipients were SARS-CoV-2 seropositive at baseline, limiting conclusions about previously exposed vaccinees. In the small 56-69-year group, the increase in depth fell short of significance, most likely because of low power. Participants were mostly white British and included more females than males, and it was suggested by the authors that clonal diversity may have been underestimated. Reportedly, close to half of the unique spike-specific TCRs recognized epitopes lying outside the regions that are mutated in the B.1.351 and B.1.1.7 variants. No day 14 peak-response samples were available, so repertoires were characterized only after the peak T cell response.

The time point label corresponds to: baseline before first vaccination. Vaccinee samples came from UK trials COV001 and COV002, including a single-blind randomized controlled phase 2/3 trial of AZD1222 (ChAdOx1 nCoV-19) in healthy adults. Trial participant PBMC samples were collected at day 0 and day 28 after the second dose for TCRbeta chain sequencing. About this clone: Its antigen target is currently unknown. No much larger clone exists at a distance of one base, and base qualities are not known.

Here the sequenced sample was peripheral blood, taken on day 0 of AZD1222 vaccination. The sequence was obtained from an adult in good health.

The nucleotide sequence reads as follows: TGTGCCACCAGTGATTCCGGCTCAGGGGGCCATCCGGCCCAGCATTTT. Its protein is CATSDSGSGGHPAQHF. The V and J segments used are TRBV24-1 and TRBJ1-5; 8 bases in the middle match TRBD1. Here V drops 2 bases and J drops 11 bases, and the junction holds 13 bases not matched to any gene. Including cysteine and phenylalanine, the CDR3 has 16 amino acids. Just CDR3 DNA is preserved here, 48 bases in frame from base 1. The germline V gene encodes CDR1 KGHDR and CDR2 SFDVKD.